The 14 T cell receptor beta chains reported below all come from one sample, sequenced in a study of early stage breast cancer tumors. Generated by immunoSEQ multiplex PCR, the TCRdb table keeps only in-frame clones and is missing some. The sample lists roughly 56,000 clones; around 80% were seen once. Specimen: blood. Receptors originate from a person in their thirties with breast cancer.

The gene calls are TRBV4-2 and TRBJ2-3, with 10 positions matching TRBD2. The CDR3 loop spans 15 amino acids. V was pared by 1 base and J by 4 bases, with 2 bases of the junction left unmatched. Per the germline V gene, CDR1 is LGHNA and CDR2 is YNFKEQ. The CDR3 region has the DNA TGTGCCAGCAGCCAAGCTAGCGGGAGAGCAGATACGCAGTATTTT. This codes for CASSQASGRADTQYF.

V gene TRBV2 combines with J gene TRBJ2-2; D perhaps matches TRBD2 (6 bases). The germline CDR1 and CDR2 sequences are SNHLY and FYNNEI. V lost 7 bases and J 6 bases, leaving 12 bases between the germline ends. The CDR3 totals 13 residues. CDR3 nucleotide sequence: TGTGCCAGCAAGATGGGGGGTCCCGGGGAGCTGTTTTTT. Protein: CASKMGGPGELFF. The full variable domain, its missing parts supplied by reference TRBV2 and TRBJ2-2, is EPEVTQTPSHQVTQMGQEVILRCVPISNHLYFYWYRQILGQKVEFLVSFYNNEISEKSEIFDDQFSVERPDGSNFTLKIRSTKLEDSAMYFCASKMGGPGELFFGEGSRLTVL.

The chain carries TRBV2 and TRBJ1-1; D not resolved. V lost 4 bases and J lost 1, with 10 bases in between. The germline gives CDR1 SNHLY, CDR2 FYNNEI. The CDR3 is 14 amino acids. The CDR3 protein is CASSVFEANTEAFF. CDR3 bases: TGTGCCAGCAGTGTTTTTGAGGCGAACACTGAAGCTTTCTTT.

In this sample, this clone turned up once. The rearrangement links TRBV15 to TRBJ1-3; D not resolved. The CDR3 spans 15 residues. CDR1 and CDR2 (germline): LNHNV, YYDKDF (reference sequence). V lost 1 base and J lost 3, with 10 bases in between. Here the CDR3 reads CATSRVPRDGNTIYF. In DNA, the CDR3 is TGTGCCACCAGCAGAGTACCAAGGGATGGAAACACCATATATTTT.

This clone was seen only a few times. The rearrangement links TRBV5-4 to TRBJ2-7, with a possible D match to TRBD2 (5 bases). The germline CDR1 and CDR2 sequences are SGHNT and YYREEE (reference sequence). With 3 bases removed from V and 3 bases from J, the gap between germline ends came to 13 bases. The CDR3 runs to 14 residues. CDR3 DNA: TGTGCCAGCAGCTACGGGAATACAGACTACGAGCAGTACTTC. It encodes CASSYGNTDYEQYF. Together with reference TRBV5-4 and TRBJ2-7, the CDR3 gives the full variable domain: ETGVTQSPTHLIKTRGQQVTLRCSSQSGHNTVSWYQQALGQGPQFIFQYYREEENGRGNFPPRFSGLQFPNYSSELNVNALELDDSALYLCASSYGNTDYEQYFGPGTRLTVT.

The chain employs TRBV4-1 and TRBJ2-5; 12 bases fit TRBD2. The CDR3 loop spans 17 amino acids. The junction had 7 bases not matched to a gene; V was cut back by 1 base and J by 4 bases. From germline, CDR1 is MGHRA and CDR2 YSYEKL. The CDR3 DNA reads as TGCGCCAGCAGCCAAGGACTAGCGGGAGTGACGGGAGAGACCCAGTACTTC. It encodes CASSQGLAGVTGETQYF.

This chain connects TRBV19 to TRBJ2-7, with D possibly TRBD1 on 6 matching bases. Germline V CDR1 and CDR2: LNHDA, SQIVND (reference sequence). This CDR3 spans 13 amino acids. The V and J ends lost 7 bases and 3 bases respectively, with 13 bases between them. CDR3 loop: CASTAQQGYEQYF. CDR3 coding DNA: TGTGCCAGTACCGCTCAACAGGGCTACGAGCAGTACTTC.

Remarks on this clone: Other nucleotide sequences from this sample produce the same CDR3. J is TRBJ2-7 and V is TRBV14; 12 bases match TRBD2. The CDR3 consists of 15 residues. From germline, CDR1 is SGHDN and CDR2 FVKESK. The J segment lost 1 base and the V segment lost 6 bases, leaving 4 bases of the junction unmatched. As DNA, the CDR3 is TGTGCCAGCAGTCGCGGGACTAGCGGGTCCTACGAGCAGTACTTC. Amino acid sequence: CASSRGTSGSYEQYF. Variable domain in full (rest from reference TRBV14 and TRBJ2-7): EAGVTQFPSHSVIEKGQTVTLRCDPISGHDNLYWYRRVMGKEIKFLLHFVKESKQDESGMPNNRFLAERTGGTYSTLKVQPAELEDSGVYFCASSRGTSGSYEQYFGPGTRLTVT.

V and J are TRBV6-5 and TRBJ2-1, with TRBD1 matching over 8 bases. This CDR3 region has 14 residues. The V segment lost 5 bases and the J segment 6 bases; nucleotides outside the gene matches: 6. CDR1 MNHEY and CDR2 SVGAGI come from the germline V gene. The CDR3 loop is CASSEGQGGNEQFF. In DNA, the CDR3 is TGTGCCAGCAGTGAAGGACAGGGAGGCAATGAGCAGTTCTTC.

The gene calls are TRBV5-4 and TRBJ2-4, with 8 positions matching TRBD2. Germline V gene lookup returns CDR1 SGHNT and CDR2 YYREEE (reference sequence). The CDR3 is 15 amino acids. The ends lost 3 bases at V and 1 base at J; junction bases unmatched: 3. CDR3 nucleotides: TGTGCCAGCAGCTCAGCGGGAGTGGCCAAAAACATTCAGTACTTC. Encoded protein: CASSSAGVAKNIQYF.

This chain joins TRBV6-1 and TRBJ2-3, with 12 bases that match TRBD1. CDR1 MNHNS and CDR2 SASEGT come from the germline V gene. The CDR3 covers 16 residues. V was pared by 3 bases and J by 5 bases, with 6 bases of the junction left unmatched. CDR3 sequence reads: CASSDPGTGGGDTQYF. In DNA, the CDR3 is TGTGCCAGCAGTGATCCCGGGACAGGGGGCGGAGATACGCAGTATTTT.

The chain uses TRBV9 and TRBJ2-5; possibly TRBD1 or TRBD2 for D (6 bases each). Germline values: CDR1 SGDLS, CDR2 YYNGEE. V was clipped by 4 bases and J by 5 bases, with 21 bases between them. This CDR3 has 16 amino acids. In DNA, the CDR3 is TGTGCCAGCAGCCCAGGGGTGGGGGGAGTCAGGGAGACCCAGTACTTC. Amino acids: CASSPGVGGVRETQYF. The full variable domain, its missing parts supplied by reference TRBV9 and TRBJ2-5, is DSGVTQTPKHLITATGQRVTLRCSPRSGDLSVYWYQQSLDQGLQFLIQYYNGEERAKGNILERFSAQQFPDLHSELNLSSLELGDSALYFCASSPGVGGVRETQYFGPGTRLLVL.

This clone was counted a few times. The chain employs TRBV7-2 and TRBJ1-2; 7 bases are a match to TRBD1. The V gene's germline CDR1 is SGHTA and CDR2 FQGNSA. The CDR3 is 15 residues long. The junction had 5 bases not matched to a gene; V was cut back by 0 bases and J by 4 bases. The CDR3 coding sequence is TGTGCCAGCAGCTTAGCCGGTGGGACAGCCTATGGCTACACCTTC. Its translation is CASSLAGGTAYGYTF.

The chain links TRBV7-2 to TRBJ2-7, with D possibly called TRBD1 or TRBD2 (8 bases each). CDR1 SGHTA and CDR2 FQGNSA come from the germline V gene. V gave up 5 bases and J gave up 6 bases, with 20 bases separating them. The CDR3 runs 15 residues. The CDR3 protein is CASSRGGRTGTEQYF. In DNA, the CDR3 is TGTGCCAGCAGCCGGGGGGGACGGACAGGGACCGAGCAGTACTTC.